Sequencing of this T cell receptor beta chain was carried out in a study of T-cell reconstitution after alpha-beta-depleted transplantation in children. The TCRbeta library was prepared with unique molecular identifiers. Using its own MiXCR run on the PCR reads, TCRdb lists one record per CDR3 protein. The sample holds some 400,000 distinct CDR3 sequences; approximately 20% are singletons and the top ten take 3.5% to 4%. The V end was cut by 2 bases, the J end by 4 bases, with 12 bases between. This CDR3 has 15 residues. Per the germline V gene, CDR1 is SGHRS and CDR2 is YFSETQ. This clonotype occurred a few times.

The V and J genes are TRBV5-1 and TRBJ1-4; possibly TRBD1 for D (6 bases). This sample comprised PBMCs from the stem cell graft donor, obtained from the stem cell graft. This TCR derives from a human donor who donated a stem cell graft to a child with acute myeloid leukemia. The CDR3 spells CASSLSNRVNEKLFF. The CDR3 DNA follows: TGCGCCAGCAGCTTATCCAACAGGGTTAATGAAAAACTGTTTTTT.